This T cell receptor (beta chain) appears in the sequencing data of a study of neurological immune-mediated disorders. Study findings and constraints: In HTLV-1-associated myelopathy, TCR clonal expansion was greatest, whereas multiple sclerosis had the least, falling below healthy controls.

The germline CDR1 and CDR2 sequences are DFQATT and SNEGSKA (reference sequence). The CDR3 has 13 amino acids. MiXCR, run by TCRdb on the 5' RACE reads, gives a single entry per CDR3 protein. The sample comprises 20,000 to 30,000 distinct CDR3 sequences, more than 2% of which are singletons, and 2% to 2.5% rests with the top ten. Points on this clonotype: Its specificity is not known. Germline is not matched at one junction end, which may reflect a read error.

V is TRBV20-1 and J is TRBJ1-1, with 9 bases fitting TRBD1. The sequence was obtained from a woman aged 50 to 60 with multiple sclerosis. Specimen: PBMCs. This CDR3 reads CGASDRGDTEAFF. The CDR3 region has the DNA TGCGGTGCCTCGGACAGGGGCGACACTGAAGCTTTCTTT.